This passage covers 14 T cell receptor beta chains from one sample sequenced in a study of shared T cell receptors in the human thymus. Clones were read by immunoSEQ multiplex PCR, and TCRdb kept only the in-frame ones, dropping some. Of about 540,000 clones listed, about 84% are singletons. This same sample was also part of a study on human thymus T cells.

Sequenced input: thymocytes. Receptors were obtained from a boy under two years old with a congenital heart defect.

This clone was counted only a few times. The chain combines TRBV6-1 with TRBJ1-3; a weak D match, TRBD1 (5 bases). This CDR3 contains 17 residues. Germline loops: CDR1 MNHNS, CDR2 SASEGT. Trimming cost V 4 bases and J 0 bases, with 16 bases left between them. In DNA, the CDR3 is TGTGCCAGCAGTGTCCCGTGGGGGGGATACTCTGGAAACACCATATATTTT. Translating it yields CASSVPWGGYSGNTIYF.

This clone has more than one count but fewer than ten. The chain joins TRBV28 to TRBJ2-1; D may be TRBD2 (6 bases). In germline, CDR1 is MDHEN, CDR2 SYDVKM. CDR3 length: 15 residues. V lost 2 bases to trimming and J lost 6 bases, with 14 bases between them. The CDR3 DNA sequence: TGTGCCAGCAGTTTAATTGGGACTCCCGGCAATGAGCAGTTCTTC. Translating gives CASSLIGTPGNEQFF.

This clone was observed a few times. V and J are TRBV30 and TRBJ2-3, with TRBD2 matching over 9 bases. The junction had 10 bases not matched to a gene; V was cut back by 1 base and J by 2 bases. In germline, CDR1 is GTSNPN, CDR2 SVGIG (reference sequence). The CDR3 sequence is 17 residues long. The CDR3 DNA follows: TGTGCCTGGAGTGAGGCGGGAGGGCCTTTACTCACAGATACGCAGTATTTT. As protein: CAWSEAGGPLLTDTQYF.

The chain joins TRBV30 to TRBJ2-3; weak D call: TRBD2 (5 bases). Between the trimmed V and J ends, which lost 1 base and 2 bases, there was a span of 16 bases. Germline V gene lookup returns CDR1 GTSNPN and CDR2 SVGIG (reference sequence). The CDR3 sequence is 16 residues long. For the CDR3, the DNA is TGTGCCTGGAGTGCTGACTACCAACGACACACAGATACGCAGTATTTT. Translated: CAWSADYQRHTDTQYF.

The chain uses TRBV18 and TRBJ2-3; the match to TRBD2 covers 9 bases. Trimming removed 6 bases from V and 6 bases from J; junction bases left unmatched: 19. The CDR3 sequence is 18 residues long. From germline, CDR1 is KGHSH and CDR2 LQKENI. CDR3: CASSEAALAGAGEDTQYF. The DNA of the CDR3 is TGTGCCAGCTCTGAGGCAGCCTTAGCGGGAGCGGGGGAGGATACGCAGTATTTT.

V is TRBV5-6 and J is TRBJ2-7, with D tentatively TRBD2 (6 bases). The CDR3 is made up of 16 amino acids. Germline assignment: CDR1 SGHDT and CDR2 YYEEEE. The germline V and J ends were trimmed by 4 bases and 4 bases, with 21 bases remaining between them. The CDR3: CASSLKAAGREYEQYF. In nucleotides, the CDR3 is TGTGCCAGCAGCCTTAAGGCGGCGGGACGGGAGTACGAGCAGTACTTC. Based on the CDR3 plus reference TRBV5-6 and TRBJ2-7, the full variable domain is DAGVTQSPTHLIKTRGQQVTLRCSPKSGHDTVSWYQQALGQGPQFIFQYYEEEERQRGNFPDRFSGHQFPNYSSELNVNALLLGDSALYLCASSLKAAGREYEQYFGPGTRLTVT.

The rearrangement links TRBV5-1 to TRBJ2-2; 10 bases align to TRBD1. There are 18 residues in the CDR3. J gave up 0 bases and V 0 bases, and 5 bases lay outside the gene matches. Germline CDR1 SGHRS, CDR2 YFSETQ. CDR3 amino acids: CASSLAPGQGANTGELFF. CDR3 nucleotide sequence: TGCGCCAGCAGCTTGGCCCCCGGACAGGGGGCGAACACCGGGGAGCTGTTTTTT.

The rearrangement uses TRBV19 and TRBJ1-5, with TRBD1 as a possible D gene (6 bases). The CDR3 is 16 amino acids. Trimming took 6 bases from V and 9 from J, leaving 24 bases between them. The germline V gene encodes CDR1 LNHDA and CDR2 SQIVND (reference sequence). The CDR3 DNA is TGTGCCAGTAGGGGCGGTCGGGGACACAGGTCGTGGCCCCAGCATTTT. Protein product: CASRGGRGHRSWPQHF.

Note on this clone: In the same sample, other DNA sequences code for this CDR3. This chain joins TRBV9 and TRBJ2-5; 11 bases are shared with TRBD2. CDR3 length: 15 amino acids. The V gene's germline CDR1 is SGDLS and CDR2 YYNGEE. V lost 0 bases and J lost 4; bases outside the gene matches: 2. The DNA of the CDR3 is TGTGCCAGCAGCGTAGGGCTAGCGGGAGGAGAGACCCAGTACTTC. Protein product: CASSVGLAGGETQYF.

The rearrangement joins TRBV19 to TRBJ1-4; 8 positions match TRBD1. The J segment lost 2 bases and the V segment lost 1 base, leaving 6 bases of the junction unmatched. CDR3 length: 17 amino acids. Germline loops: CDR1 LNHDA, CDR2 SQIVND (reference sequence). DNA for the CDR3: TGTGCCAGTAGTATAGTGGGCAGGGGGCCGACTAATGAAAAACTGTTTTTT. Translated: CASSIVGRGPTNEKLFF.

J is TRBJ2-3 and V is TRBV4-3, with 9 nucleotides matching TRBD2. Germline lookup yields CDR1 LGHNA and CDR2 YSLEER. After removal of 4 bases from V and 2 bases from J, the junction contained 10 bases not matched to a gene. This CDR3 spans 17 amino acids. CDR3 in amino acids: CASSPHQVAGVTDTQYF. The CDR3 DNA is TGCGCCAGCAGCCCCCATCAAGTAGCGGGAGTCACAGATACGCAGTATTTT.

This chain joins TRBV5-6 and TRBJ2-7, with 8 bases lining up with TRBD2. Germline CDR1 is SGHDT and CDR2 is YYEEEE. The V and J ends lost 5 bases and 1 base, in that order; junction bases with no gene match: 11. CDR3 length: 16 residues. CDR3 in amino acids: CASSNLGREESYEQYF. The CDR3, as DNA: TGTGCCAGCAGTAACCTGGGGCGGGAGGAATCCTACGAGCAGTACTTC.

The rearrangement joins TRBV6-1 to TRBJ2-7; weak D call: TRBD1 (7 bases). The CDR3 is 13 amino acids. Trimming took off 6 bases at V and 2 bases at J, with 11 bases between the two ends. Germline-derived CDR1 and CDR2 are MNHNS and SASEGT. This CDR3 reads CASSAGQPYEQYF. The CDR3 DNA follows: TGTGCCAGCAGCGCGGGACAGCCCTACGAGCAGTACTTC.

The CDR3 reads CASSHVTNRWGNTGELFF. The CDR3 DNA reads as TGCGCCAGCAGCCACGTTACTAACAGGTGGGGGAACACCGGGGAGCTGTTTTTT. This sequence joins TRBV4-3 and TRBJ2-2, with D possibly being TRBD1 (5 bases). Between the trimmed V and J ends, which lost 3 bases and 1 base, there was a span of 18 bases. Germline V gene lookup returns CDR1 LGHNA and CDR2 YSLEER. This CDR3 is built from 18 residues.